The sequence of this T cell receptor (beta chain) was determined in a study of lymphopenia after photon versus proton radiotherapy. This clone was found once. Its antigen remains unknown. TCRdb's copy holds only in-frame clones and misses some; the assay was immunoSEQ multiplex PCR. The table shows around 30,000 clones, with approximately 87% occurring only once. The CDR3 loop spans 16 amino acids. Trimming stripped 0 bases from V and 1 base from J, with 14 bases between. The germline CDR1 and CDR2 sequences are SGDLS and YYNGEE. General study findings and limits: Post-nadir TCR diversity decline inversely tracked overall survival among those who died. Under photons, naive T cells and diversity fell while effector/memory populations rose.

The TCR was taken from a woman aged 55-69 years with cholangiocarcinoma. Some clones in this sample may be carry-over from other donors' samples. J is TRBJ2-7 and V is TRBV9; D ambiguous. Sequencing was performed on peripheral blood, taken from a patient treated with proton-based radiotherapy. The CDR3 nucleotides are TGTGCCAGCAGCGTAGGGTTGGCACCCACGTCCTACGAGCAGTACTTC. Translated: CASSVGLAPTSYEQYF.